Listed below are T cell receptor beta chains from one sample, sequenced in a study of OX40 agonist ivuxolimab in advanced cancers. Method: immunoSEQ multiplex PCR; TCRdb's copy keeps in-frame clones and lacks some. The sample carries around 41,000 clones, more than 70% recorded once. The specimen comprised CD4+ or CD8+ T cells sorted from blood, sampled in a trial of the OX40 agonist ivuxolimab. These TCRs come from an adult with an advanced solid tumor such as melanoma, head and neck, liver or kidney cancer. Both conserved end residues are part of each CDR3. D genes are given only for firm matches. Rows give clone size only sometimes, using once, few, many, or a class for an expanded clone.

J gene,clone size,D gene,V gene,CDR3 DNA,CDR3 protein
TRBJ1-2,.,.,TRBV19,TGTGCCAGTAGTATAGAGGTGGCAGGAGGGTTCTATGGCTACACCTTC,CASSIEVAGGFYGYTF
TRBJ1-3,.,.,TRBV27,TGTGCCAGCAGGTCGGGACACTACTCTGGAAACACCATATATTTT,CASRSGHYSGNTIYF
TRBJ2-5,.,.,TRBV6-6,TGTGCCAGCAGTTACGGGATGGAGGAAGAGACCCAGTACTTC,CASSYGMEEETQYF
TRBJ1-2,.,.,TRBV4-1,TGCGCCAGCAGCCACCGGGTGGGGGGGGCCTATGGCTACACCTTC,CASSHRVGGAYGYTF
TRBJ2-7,.,.,TRBV29-1,TGCAGCGGGGTGGGGAGACGGACTCGTGAGCAGTACTTC,CSGVGRRTREQYF
TRBJ2-7,once,TRBD2,TRBV5-5,TGTGCCAGCAGTAGGGGTGAAGCGGGAGGCCAACCTTACTACGAGCAGTACTTC,CASSRGEAGGQPYYEQYF
TRBJ2-1,.,.,TRBV27,TGTGCCAGCAGTTTAGGCGGAAGCCCCTACAATGAGCAGTTCTTC,CASSLGGSPYNEQFF
TRBJ2-1,.,.,TRBV2,TGTGCCAGCACCCCGTGGAGAGCGAATGAGCAGTTCTTC,CASTPWRANEQFF
TRBJ2-5,.,.,TRBV30,TGTGCCTGGAATAGTGGGGACGGGTTCTCAGAGACCCAGTACTTC,CAWNSGDGFSETQYF
TRBJ1-5,.,.,TRBV19,TGTGCCAGTAGTCACGACATCGCCGGGCCCCAGCATTTT,CASSHDIAGPQHF
TRBJ2-2,.,.,TRBV7-6,TGTGCCAGCAGCTTTACCGGGGTCAACACCGGGGAGCTGTTTTTT,CASSFTGVNTGELFF
TRBJ2-5,.,.,TRBV5-8,TGTGCCAGCAGCCAGGGACGGATCCAAGAGACCCAGTACTTC,CASSQGRIQETQYF
TRBJ2-3,.,.,TRBV30,TGTGCCCAAGCGAGGCCCGGCACAGATACGCAGTATTTT,CAQARPGTDTQYF